This T cell receptor beta chain derives from a study of blood T cell repertoires in COVID-19. About the study: The cDNA or gDNA used as material had been derived from T cells, B-cell-depleted T cells, or PBMCs.

In the authors' methods: The assay estimated nucleated cells by amplifying reference gene primers. The method was immunoSEQ multiplex PCR; TCRdb's version includes in-frame clones alone and lacks a portion of them. That table supplies the V and J calls and clone size; D and trimming were determined from the DNA. Of about 190,000 clones in the sample, 70% to 85% are singletons; the top ten hold about 13%. The source of this sequence is a man in his fifties or sixties who had recovered from COVID-19. Sequenced: peripheral blood.

Here the CDR3 reads CASSLQSAGVETQYF. DNA of the CDR3: TGCGCCAGCAGCTTGCAATCTGCAGGGGTGGAGACCCAGTACTTC. V gene TRBV5-1 combines with J gene TRBJ2-5; TRBD1 is a possible D gene (6 bases). The V end lost 1 base, the J end lost 5 bases, and 15 bases lay between the germline ends. CDR1 is SGHRS and CDR2 is YFSETQ in the germline V gene. The CDR3 totals 15 residues.